This TCR beta chain originates from a study of blood T cell repertoires in COVID-19. Study-wide context: The United States, Italy and Spain were the sources of the acute and convalescent COVID-19 samples. PBMCs, B-cell-depleted T cells, or T cells provided the cDNA or gDNA that made up the material.

In the original processing: Reference gene primer amplification gave nucleated cell count estimates. This table comes from immunoSEQ multiplex PCR, and its TCRdb copy is limited to in-frame clones, with some not included. The DNA gave D and trimming, while V, J and clone size come from that table. The repertoire holds 150,000 to 200,000 clones, with 80% to 90% as singletons. The CDR3 sequence is 17 residues long. Seattle participants joined during active infection and were tracked over time. V is TRBV21-1 and J is TRBJ2-1; the table's D call, TRBD2, was not checked against the DNA. TRBV21-1 is recorded as a pseudogene. The TCR was taken from a woman aged 70 to 79 with COVID-19, enrolled during active disease. The sample comprised peripheral blood. This CDR3 reads CASSEGLAGVLHNEQFF. DNA for the CDR3: TGTGCCAGCAGCGAGGGACTAGCGGGAGTTCTGCACAATGAGCAGTTCTTC.